These 23 T cell receptor beta chains originate from one sample sequenced in a study of regulatory T cells in long-lasting Graves disease. Investigators prepared the TCR beta libraries by applying iRepertoire HTBI primers and Arm-PCR of CDR3 regions. TCRdb called the multiplex PCR reads again in MiXCR, with one record for every CDR3 protein. The data show under 500,000 distinct CDR3 sequences, less than 25% seen once. Time point reported: persistent/refractory GD, antithyroid drugs over 5 years with positive TRAb. PBMCs provided the RNA from which the TCR library was made. Sequencing used peripheral blood mononuclear cells (PBMCs), obtained when the disease was refractory, from a patient treated with antithyroid drugs. The receptors stem from a female donor with Graves disease.

The rearrangement links TRBV27 to TRBJ2-5; 11 bases agree with TRBD2. The CDR3 runs to 13 residues. Losses at the gene ends were 10 bases for V and 4 bases for J; bases not matched to a gene: 5. The germline gives CDR1 MNHEY, CDR2 SMNVEV (reference sequence). The chain's CDR3 is CATSSGRPETQYF. The CDR3 DNA reads as TGTGCCACCTCTAGCGGGAGGCCAGAGACCCAGTACTTC.

This clonotype was counted between two and nine times. No conserved phenylalanine or tryptophan is present at the end of the CDR3, so a read error is the likely explanation. The genes are TRBV27 and TRBJ1-1, with TRBD1 as a possible D gene (5 bases). The CDR3 is made up of 14 amino acids. Germline loops: CDR1 MNHEY, CDR2 SMNVEV (reference sequence). Trimming left V 0 bases short and J 5 bases short, with 10 bases between. Here the CDR3 reads CASSLSLTGTEAFL. The CDR3 nucleotides are TGTGCCAGCAGTTTATCACTTACAGGAACTGAAGCTTTCCTT.

This rearrangement joins TRBV27 to TRBJ1-6, with D unclear. The V end lost 6 bases, the J end lost 9 bases, and 15 bases lay between the germline ends. This CDR3 has 14 residues. Germline CDR1 is MNHEY and CDR2 is SMNVEV (reference sequence). CDR3 region: CASSPGIAISPLHF. DNA for the CDR3: TGTGCCAGCAGCCCGGGGATAGCGATTTCACCCCTCCACTTT.

The chain couples TRBV11-2 to TRBJ2-2, with 8 bases fitting TRBD1. The CDR3 has 21 residues. The germline V gene has CDR1 SGHAT and CDR2 FQNNGV. V lost 4 bases to trimming and J lost 0 bases; unmatched junction nucleotides: 19. The CDR3 DNA follows: TGTGCCAGCAGCTCGGCACCCTTCGACAGGGGCCCTAGTTCGAACACCGGGGAGCTGTTTTTT. This translates into CASSSAPFDRGPSSNTGELFF. The variable domain in full, completed from reference TRBV11-2 and TRBJ2-2, reads EAGVAQSPRYKIIEKRQSVAFWCNPISGHATLYWYQQILGQGPKLLIQFQNNGVVDDSQLPKDRFSAERLKGVDSTLKIQPAKLEDSAVYLCASSSAPFDRGPSSNTGELFFGEGSRLTVL.

This chain uses TRBV4-3 with TRBJ2-7; the D gene is possibly TRBD1 (7 bases). The CDR3 is 15 residues long. In germline, CDR1 is LGHNA, CDR2 YSLEER. V was shortened by 0 bases and J by 2 bases, with 11 bases between the two germline ends. CDR3 DNA sequence: TGCGCCAGCAGCCAAGACACAGGGGAGGCCTACGAGCAGTACTTC. This encodes CASSQDTGEAYEQYF.

This clonotype has a count of ten or more. The chain combines TRBV18 with TRBJ2-5; no clear D gene. The CDR3 extends over 13 amino acids. Trimming stripped 6 bases from V and 4 bases from J, with 12 bases between. The germline CDR1 and CDR2 sequences are KGHSH and LQKENI. DNA of the CDR3: TGTGCCAGCTCTCCTCCGATGGGAGAGACCCAGTACTTC. It encodes CASSPPMGETQYF.

This chain links TRBV20-1 with TRBJ2-5; a weak D match, TRBD1 (5 bases). V lost 2 bases and J 5 bases, leaving 15 bases between the germline ends. This CDR3 comprises 14 residues. Looked up from germline, CDR1 is DFQATT and CDR2 is SNEGSKA (reference sequence). The CDR3 DNA follows: TGCAGTGCTAGAAAACGGACATCCCGGGAGACCCAGTACTTC. Amino acids: CSARKRTSRETQYF.

The chain has TRBV5-1 and TRBJ1-1, with TRBD1 matching over 7 bases. Trimming cost V 7 bases and J 7 bases; bases outside gene matches: 13. Germline V gene data show CDR1 as SGHRS and CDR2 as YFSETQ. CDR3 length: 14 amino acids. CDR3 bases: TGCGCCAGCTCAGCTCGCAGGGGGTTGGATGAAGCTTTCTTT. Translation gives CASSARRGLDEAFF. Drawing the rest from reference TRBV5-1 and TRBJ1-1, the complete variable domain is KAGVTQTPRYLIKTRGQQVTLSCSPISGHRSVSWYQQTPGQGLQFLFEYFSETQRNKGNFPGRFSGRQFSNSRSEMNVSTLELGDSALYLCASSARRGLDEAFFGQGTRLTVV.

This clonotype was picked up a small number of times. V gene TRBV5-6 combines with J gene TRBJ2-2; TRBD2 matches at 10 bases. CDR1 and CDR2 from the germline V gene are SGHDT and YYEEEE. The ends lost 4 bases at V and 6 bases at J; junction bases unmatched: 9. This CDR3 has 16 residues. CDR3 nucleotides: TGTGCCAGCAGCGGGATAAGCGGGAGGGCCTCCGGGGAGCTGTTTTTT. This gives the protein CASSGISGRASGELFF. Full variable domain (missing parts from reference TRBV5-6 and TRBJ2-2): DAGVTQSPTHLIKTRGQQVTLRCSPKSGHDTVSWYQQALGQGPQFIFQYYEEEERQRGNFPDRFSGHQFPNYSSELNVNALLLGDSALYLCASSGISGRASGELFFGEGSRLTVL.

The gene calls are TRBV10-3 and TRBJ2-5; D tentatively reads TRBD1 or TRBD2 (6 bases each). Germline V gives CDR1 ENHRY, CDR2 SYGVKD. The CDR3 is 15 amino acids. V shed 0 bases and J shed 5 bases, with 13 bases lying between them. CDR3 sequence reads: CAISESTGGGETQYF. The CDR3 coding sequence is TGTGCCATCAGTGAGTCAACCGGGGGCGGGGAGACCCAGTACTTC.

Note on this clonotype: At one of its ends the junction is not consistent with the germline gene, which may arise from a read error. The chain employs TRBV2 and TRBJ2-6; no clear D. The CDR3 consists of 13 residues. Germline V gives CDR1 SNHLY, CDR2 FYNNEI. Written as DNA, the CDR3 is TGTGCCAGCACCGCCTCTGGGACCAACGTCCTGACTTTC. This codes for CASTASGTNVLTF. Variable domain in full (rest from reference TRBV2 and TRBJ2-6): EPEVTQTPSHQVTQMGQEVILRCVPISNHLYFYWYRQILGQKVEFLVSFYNNEISEKSEIFDDQFSVERPDGSNFTLKIRSTKLEDSAMYFCASTASGTNVLTFGAGSRLTVL.

This clonotype was picked up many times. V and J are TRBV12-3 or TRBV12-4 and TRBJ1-2; 9 bases are a match to TRBD1. The V and J ends lost 5 bases and 7 bases, in that order; junction bases with no gene match: 11. The length of the CDR3 is 15 residues. The CDR3 here is CASSVSGTGLGGYTF. The DNA of the CDR3 is TGTGCCAGCAGTGTCTCCGGGACAGGGTTGGGTGGCTACACCTTC.

This clonotype was picked up a small number of times. CDR3 amino acids: CASSLDLGLGELFF. In DNA, the CDR3 is TGTGCCAGCAGCTTAGATCTTGGGCTCGGGGAGCTGTTTTTT. The V call is TRBV11-2, the J call TRBJ2-2; unclear D gene. V lost 0 bases and J lost 7, with 9 bases in between. Germline assignment: CDR1 SGHAT and CDR2 FQNNGV. The CDR3 is made up of 14 amino acids.

The rearrangement uses TRBV27 and TRBJ2-2, with TRBD2 identical over 10 bases. Germline V lookup: CDR1 MNHEY, CDR2 SMNVEV (reference sequence). The trim removed 3 bases at V and 1 base at J, leaving 5 bases unmatched. This CDR3 comprises 17 residues. The chain's CDR3 is CASSFSRLAGNTGELFF. The CDR3 DNA sequence: TGTGCCAGCAGTTTCTCCCGACTAGCGGGGAACACCGGGGAGCTGTTTTTT.

This clonotype was observed a few times. V and J are TRBV29-1 and TRBJ2-7; TRBD1 agrees at 11 bases. Looked up from germline, CDR1 is SQVTM and CDR2 is ANQGSEA. This CDR3 is 13 amino acids long. After removal of 6 bases from V and 7 bases from J, the junction contained 8 bases not matched to a gene. Here the CDR3 DNA reads TGCAGCGTGAGGGGACAGGGGGGTTGGGAGCAGTACTTC. It translates to CSVRGQGGWEQYF.

Only a few counts were recorded for this clonotype. The rearrangement uses TRBV5-1 and TRBJ2-2, with a possible D match to TRBD1 (5 bases). CDR1 SGHRS and CDR2 YFSETQ come from the germline V gene. V was trimmed by 2 bases and J by 0 bases, leaving 8 bases between them. The CDR3 has 15 residues. Written as DNA, the CDR3 is TGCGCCAGCAGCTTTGACAGCGCGAACACCGGGGAGCTGTTTTTT. This codes for CASSFDSANTGELFF.

This clonotype was counted ten times or more. The CDR3 region is CASSSSRDRLYEQYF. CDR3 DNA sequence: TGTGCCAGCAGTTCCTCCCGGGACAGACTCTACGAGCAGTACTTC. The rearrangement joins TRBV28 to TRBJ2-7, with 7 bases matching TRBD1. Unmatched junction bases numbered 9, after V lost 4 bases and J lost 3 bases. Germline V gene sequence: CDR1 MDHEN, CDR2 SYDVKM. The CDR3 covers 15 residues.

This clonotype showed up just a few times. This sequence joins TRBV20-1 and TRBJ2-7, with no clear D. Trimming shortened V by 5 bases and J by 2 bases, and 13 bases separated the two germline ends. The germline V gene has CDR1 DFQATT and CDR2 SNEGSKA (reference sequence). The CDR3 totals 13 residues. CDR3 nucleotides: TGCAGTGCTGCCGAAGTACAAACCTACGAGCAGTACTTC. It specifies CSAAEVQTYEQYF.

This chain links TRBV20-1 with TRBJ2-5, with D hard to call. V lost 0 bases and J 11 bases, leaving 19 bases between the germline ends. Germline CDR1 reads DFQATT; CDR2 reads SNEGSKA (reference sequence). This CDR3 is built from 14 residues. DNA of the CDR3: TGCAGTGCTAGAGATACCGACTCCTACAATGAGCAGTACTTC. Translated: CSARDTDSYNEQYF.

V and J are TRBV6-1 and TRBJ2-2; TRBD1 matches at 7 bases. Germline lookup yields CDR1 MNHNS and CDR2 SASEGT. Trimming took 5 bases from V and 5 from J; bases not matched to a gene: 5. The CDR3 is 14 amino acids. The CDR3 sequence is CASSPPGGTGELFF. The CDR3 region has the DNA TGTGCCAGCAGTCCCCCAGGGGGAACCGGGGAGCTGTTTTTT.

The chain carries TRBV4-1 and TRBJ1-5; D unclear. The CDR3 contains 17 residues. Trimming cost V 0 bases and J 0 bases, with 12 bases left between them. In germline, CDR1 is MGHRA, CDR2 YSYEKL. The CDR3 spells CASSQEPPGLSNQPQHF. CDR3 bases: TGCGCCAGCAGCCAAGAACCCCCGGGTCTTAGCAATCAGCCCCAGCATTTT.

This clonotype was picked up many times. V and J are TRBV7-9 and TRBJ1-4, with D unresolved. V lost 4 bases to trimming and J lost 0 bases, with 9 bases between them. The CDR3 has 15 amino acids. Germline CDR1 is SEHNR and CDR2 is FQNEAQ (reference sequence). The CDR3 spells CASSWSLTTNEKLFF. CDR3 DNA: TGTGCCAGCAGCTGGTCCCTTACAACTAATGAAAAACTGTTTTTT.

This clonotype has a handful of counts. The chain couples TRBV19 to TRBJ2-7; maybe TRBD2 (7 bases). Germline V gene lookup returns CDR1 LNHDA and CDR2 SQIVND (reference sequence). This CDR3 region has 12 residues. The germline V and J ends were trimmed by 7 bases and 2 bases, with 9 bases remaining between them. The DNA of the CDR3 is TGTGCCAGTACGGGGGGCCCCTACGAGCAGTACTTC. Amino acids: CASTGGPYEQYF.